Following are 22 T cell receptor beta chains from one sample sequenced in a study of T cells in Graves' hyperthyroidism and ophthalmopathy. Amplification of TCR beta CDR3 regions was performed using RNA transcripts as template. The TCR CDR3 first-round RT-PCR relied on the HTBI primer set. TCRdb called the multiplex PCR reads again in MiXCR, with one record for every CDR3 protein. In the table there are tens of thousands of distinct CDR3 sequences, around 40% of which are singletons. Input material: blood. These receptors all come from a woman aged 25-40 years with Graves' hyperthyroidism.

This clonotype was counted at least ten times. This chain uses TRBV14 with TRBJ1-1; D may be TRBD1 (6 bases). The CDR3 is 14 amino acids. Looked up from germline, CDR1 is SGHDN and CDR2 is FVKESK. Deletions cut 8 bases from V and 5 bases from J, with 18 bases between. CDR3 in amino acids: CASRLGGSVTEAFF. The CDR3 nucleotides read TGTGCCAGCCGGTTGGGGGGCTCGGTGACTGAAGCTTTCTTT.

This clonotype has ten or more counts. The genes are TRBV20-1 and TRBJ2-1; TRBD2 might be the D (6 bases). CDR1 is DFQATT, CDR2 SNEGSKA, per germline (reference sequence). Trimming took 3 bases from V and 8 from J, leaving 17 bases between them. The CDR3 runs 14 residues. Written as DNA, the CDR3 is TGCAGTGCTAGTCGGCTAGCGAGAGGCGATGAGCAGTTCTTC. As protein: CSASRLARGDEQFF.

This clonotype was picked up many times. V and J are TRBV5-1 and TRBJ2-7; a weak D match, TRBD1 (6 bases). The CDR3 has 14 amino acids. Trimming took 7 bases from V and 0 from J, leaving 14 bases between them. The germline V gene encodes CDR1 SGHRS and CDR2 YFSETQ. The CDR3 region is CASLPGDDSYEQYF. The CDR3 DNA reads TGCGCCAGCCTACCAGGGGACGACTCCTACGAGCAGTACTTC.

V gene TRBV12-3 or TRBV12-4 combines with J gene TRBJ2-6; a possible D gene is TRBD2 (7 bases). V lost 6 bases and J lost 0, with 15 bases in between. The CDR3 spans 17 residues. The DNA for the CDR3 is TGTGCCAGCAGAATGGGGGGGCAACTCTCTGGGGCCAACGTCCTGACTTTC. Protein: CASRMGGQLSGANVLTF.

Ten or more counts support this clonotype. The V and J genes are TRBV9 and TRBJ1-3; D gene uncertain. Trimming removed 3 bases at V and 1 base at J, with 8 bases between. The CDR3 runs 14 residues. Germline-derived CDR1 and CDR2 are SGDLS and YYNGEE. The CDR3 spells CASSGGLSGNTIYF. The CDR3 DNA follows: TGTGCCAGCAGCGGCGGACTTTCTGGAAACACCATATATTTT.

This clonotype has at least ten counts. The V and J genes are TRBV11-2 and TRBJ2-1; 7 positions agree with TRBD2. Per germline, CDR1 SGHAT and CDR2 FQNNGV. There are 16 residues in the CDR3. The V segment lost 3 bases and the J segment 0 bases; nucleotides outside the gene matches: 5. CDR3 sequence (DNA): TGTGCCAGCAGCTTCCTGCGGGAGAGCTCCTACAATGAGCAGTTCTTC. Protein product: CASSFLRESSYNEQFF.

This clonotype has a count of ten or more. The chain combines TRBV28 with TRBJ1-3; D is unresolved. The CDR3 consists of 12 residues. Looked up from germline, CDR1 is MDHEN and CDR2 is SYDVKM. The germline V and J ends were trimmed by 3 bases and 5 bases, with 5 bases remaining between them. This CDR3 is CASSLVRNTIYF. CDR3 bases: TGTGCCAGCAGTTTGGTGAGAAACACCATATATTTT.

With regard to this clonotype: Since the CDR3 does not end with the conserved phenylalanine or tryptophan, this likely comes from a read error. The rearrangement joins TRBV20-1 to TRBJ2-1; D gene ambiguous. This CDR3 is built from 14 residues. The germline V gene has CDR1 DFQATT and CDR2 SNEGSKA (reference sequence). This CDR3 reads CSARFSRVYKEQFI. Here the CDR3 DNA reads TGCAGTGCCAGATTCTCACGAGTTTACAAAGAGCAGTTCATC.

This clonotype was detected many times. V and J are TRBV7-9 and TRBJ1-1; D is unclear. The CDR3 runs to 11 residues. Germline V lookup: CDR1 SEHNR, CDR2 FQNEAQ (reference sequence). V lost 5 bases, J lost 8 bases, and 9 bases lay in between. CDR3 sequence (DNA): TGTGCCAGCAGCCCAAGTTCGGAAGCTTTCTTT. Encoded protein: CASSPSSEAFF.

This clonotype was picked up many times. The chain couples TRBV28 to TRBJ1-4; possibly TRBD1 for D (5 bases). V lost 5 bases to trimming and J lost 8 bases, with 15 bases between them. Germline CDR1 is MDHEN and CDR2 is SYDVKM. This CDR3 has 14 residues. CDR3 DNA sequence: TGTGCCAGCAGTCGGGACGGTCCAGGAGAAAAACTGTTTTTT. This gives the protein CASSRDGPGEKLFF.

The J gene is TRBJ1-5, the V gene TRBV5-1, with D tentatively TRBD1 (6 bases). V dropped 2 bases and J dropped 5 bases, with 8 bases sitting between them. Germline lookup yields CDR1 SGHRS and CDR2 YFSETQ. The CDR3 length is 13 residues. As DNA, the CDR3 is TGCGCCAGCAGCTTCGACAGGTATCAGCCCCAGCATTTT. This sequence encodes CASSFDRYQPQHF.

This clonotype has a count of ten or more. This chain uses TRBV6-5 with TRBJ2-7; tentative D call: TRBD1 (6 bases). CDR1 is MNHEY and CDR2 is SVGAGI in the germline V gene. This CDR3 region has 15 residues. Trimming took off 2 bases at V and 0 bases at J, with 11 bases between the two ends. CDR3 sequence (DNA): TGTGCCAGCAGTTACGGGCTGGGGGCCTCCTACGAGCAGTACTTC. Amino acid sequence: CASSYGLGASYEQYF.

The rearrangement uses TRBV7-9 and TRBJ2-1, with a weak D call TRBD2 (6 bases). V was clipped by 5 bases and J by 10 bases, with 15 bases between them. The CDR3 is made up of 13 amino acids. Germline CDR1 reads SEHNR; CDR2 reads FQNEAQ (reference sequence). CDR3 in amino acids: CASSIASVREQFF. The CDR3, as DNA: TGTGCCAGCAGCATCGCTAGCGTGCGGGAGCAGTTCTTC.

Regarding this clonotype: One end of the junction is discordant with germline, which a read error may explain. The chain uses TRBV11-2 and TRBJ1-4; D is possibly TRBD1 (5 bases). The germline CDR1 and CDR2 sequences are SGHAT and FQNNGV. The CDR3 is made up of 16 amino acids. CDR3 amino acids: CASGLSPGAGNEKLFF. The CDR3 bases are TGTGCCAGCGGCTTAAGTCCCGGGGCAGGTAATGAAAAACTGTTTTTT. Using reference TRBV11-2 and TRBJ1-4 for the parts outside the CDR3, the full variable domain is EAGVAQSPRYKIIEKRQSVAFWCNPISGHATLYWYQQILGQGPKLLIQFQNNGVVDDSQLPKDRFSAERLKGVDSTLKIQPAKLEDSAVYLCASGLSPGAGNEKLFFGSGTQLSVL.

Concerning this clonotype itself: It is likely a read error, because the conserved phenylalanine at the end of the CDR3 is missing. The CDR3 protein is CASSQTGDYGQYL. The CDR3 nucleotides are TGTGCCAGCAGCCAAACAGGGGACTACGGGCAGTACCTC. V gene TRBV7-9 combines with J gene TRBJ2-7; perhaps D is TRBD1 or TRBD2 (7 bases each). CDR1 SEHNR and CDR2 FQNEAQ come from the germline V gene (reference sequence). The CDR3 contains 13 residues.

By sample fraction, this clonotype is medium-sized. The chain is built from TRBV29-1 and TRBJ2-2; 7 bases are a match to TRBD2. This CDR3 has 15 amino acids. The junction had 8 bases not matched to a gene; V was cut back by 5 bases and J by 2 bases. From germline, CDR1 is SQVTM and CDR2 ANQGSEA. CDR3 residues: CSVPGGRTNTGELFF. The DNA for the CDR3 is TGCAGCGTTCCCGGGGGGAGGACCAACACCGGGGAGCTGTTTTTT.

Of note for this clonotype: One end of the junction varies from germline; a read error may be responsible. V gene TRBV10-3 combines with J gene TRBJ1-1, with 8 bases that match TRBD1. This CDR3 is built from 14 residues. In germline, CDR1 is ENHRY, CDR2 SYGVKD. CDR3 residues: CAVTWDRRDTEAFF. The CDR3 region has the DNA TGTGCCGTCACCTGGGACAGGAGAGACACTGAAGCCTTCTTT.

The chain carries TRBV15 and TRBJ2-7; D is perhaps TRBD1 (6 bases). Trimming removed 4 bases at V and 0 bases at J, with 19 bases between. CDR1 LNHNV and CDR2 YYDKDF come from the germline V gene (reference sequence). The CDR3 covers 17 residues. The DNA for the CDR3 is TGTGCCACCAGCATGAACTCTGGGGACACCCTCTCCTACGAGCAGTACTTC. Its protein product is CATSMNSGDTLSYEQYF.

At least ten counts were recorded for this clonotype. This chain connects TRBV27 to TRBJ1-4, with 8 nucleotides matching TRBD1. Germline values: CDR1 MNHEY, CDR2 SMNVEV (reference sequence). J was trimmed by 5 bases and V by 7 bases; bases with no gene match: 6. The CDR3 runs 14 residues. CDR3 DNA sequence: TGTGCCAGCACGATACGGACAGGGAATGAAAAACTGTTTTTT. This codes for CASTIRTGNEKLFF.

The sample holds many counts of this clonotype. V is TRBV7-8 and J is TRBJ2-1; 14 nucleotides line up with TRBD2. V shed 5 bases and J 9 bases; nucleotides not matched to a gene: 9. The CDR3 has 16 residues. Germline V gene sequence: CDR1 SGHVS, CDR2 FQNEAQ. CDR3 loop: CASSTGTSGRMVEQFF. The CDR3 nucleotides are TGTGCCAGCAGCACCGGGACTAGCGGGAGAATGGTTGAGCAGTTCTTC.

This clonotype was found many times. CDR3 nucleotides: TGTGCCAGCAGCCGAGACAACACTGAAGCTTTCTTT. Protein product: CASSRDNTEAFF. V and J are TRBV6-5 and TRBJ1-1; D is undetermined. CDR3 length equals 12 residues. V was shortened by 6 bases and J by 2 bases, with 7 bases between the two germline ends. Germline lookup yields CDR1 MNHEY and CDR2 SVGAGI.

The chain employs TRBV19 and TRBJ1-5, with a possible D match to TRBD1 (5 bases). This CDR3 has 13 amino acids. Trimming took off 5 bases at V and 11 bases at J, with 16 bases between the two ends. Germline V gene lookup returns CDR1 LNHDA and CDR2 SQIVND (reference sequence). As DNA, the CDR3 is TGTGCCAGTAGTGTCGGGGGTGCAGAGACCCAGCATTTT. Translated: CASSVGGAETQHF.